This is a list of T cell receptor beta chains from one sample in a study of immune cell composition in non-small cell lung cancer. Produced via immunoSEQ multiplex PCR; TCRdb's table is partial and in-frame only. This sample has 3,000 or so clones, with 55% to 70% found just once. Sequences were obtained from non-adjacent lung tissue. The receptors were sampled from a human donor with non-small cell lung cancer. The CDR3 runs from the conserved cysteine through the conserved F or W. Each record gives: V gene, clone size, D gene, J gene, CDR3 DNA, CDR3 protein. The D gene is left open where the match is weak. Some rows have no size entry. The others give once, few or many, or a class for an expanded clone.

V: TRBV7-6
size: NA
D: TRBD2
J: TRBJ2-5
DNA: TGTGCCAGCAGCTTAGGGGGATCGGGGGGGGCAGAGACCCAGTACTTC
CDR3: CASSLGGSGGAETQYF

V: TRBV13
size: NA
D: TRBD1
J: TRBJ2-6
DNA: TGTGCCAGCAGCTTAGGGGACAGGGCCCCCTCTGGGGCCAACGTCCTGACTTTC
CDR3: CASSLGDRAPSGANVLTF

V: TRBV11-1
size: few
D: TRBD1
J: TRBJ2-7
DNA: TGTGCCAGCAGACGGGACAGCCTCTACGAGCAGTACTTC
CDR3: CASRRDSLYEQYF

V: TRBV5-4
size: NA
D: TRBD1
J: TRBJ1-1
DNA: TGTGCCAGCAGCTGGGGGGCGGAACAGGGGATCACTGAAGCTTTCTTT
CDR3: CASSWGAEQGITEAFF

V: TRBV11-2
size: NA
D: TRBD2
J: TRBJ2-1
DNA: TGTGCCTGGGGGCGGCCGGCGGGGGGCAGTGAGCAGTTCTTC
CDR3: CAWGRPAGGSEQFF

V: TRBV19
size: few
D: NA
J: TRBJ2-3
DNA: TGTGCCAGTAGTTGGGACTCCAGTCTTTCGGTCACGCAGTATTTT
CDR3: CASSWDSSLSVTQYF

V: TRBV4-1
size: NA
D: NA
J: TRBJ1-6
DNA: TGCGCCAGCAGCCAAGACGTTACGGGAGGCTATAATTCACCCCTCCACTTT
CDR3: CASSQDVTGGYNSPLHF

V: TRBV7-2
size: NA
D: TRBD2
J: TRBJ2-3
DNA: TGTGCCAGCAGCTTCAGCGGGGAAAGCACAGATACGCAGTATTTT
CDR3: CASSFSGESTDTQYF

V: TRBV10-1
size: few
D: NA
J: TRBJ1-6
DNA: TGCGCCAGCAGTGATTCGGGGATCGGTAATTCACCCCTCCACTTT
CDR3: CASSDSGIGNSPLHF

V: TRBV18
size: NA
D: TRBD1
J: TRBJ2-3
DNA: TGTGCCAGCTCACCGGACAGGGGGCGGGGTACGCAGTATTTT
CDR3: CASSPDRGRGTQYF

V: TRBV18
size: NA
D: TRBD2
J: TRBJ2-3
DNA: TGTGCCAGCTCCATAGCGGGGCCTAGCACAGATACGCAGTATTTT
CDR3: CASSIAGPSTDTQYF

V: TRBV12-5
size: NA
D: NA
J: TRBJ1-5
DNA: TGTGCTAGTGGTTTGTTACAGGGAGATCAGCCCCAGCATTTT
CDR3: CASGLLQGDQPQHF

V: TRBV6-9
size: NA
D: TRBD1
J: TRBJ2-2
DNA: TGTGCCAGCAGTTACTCCCAGGGGGCCGGGGAGCTGTTTTTT
CDR3: CASSYSQGAGELFF

V: TRBV11-2
size: NA
D: TRBD1
J: TRBJ2-1
DNA: TGTGCCAGCAGCTTAGATCCTAGGGACAGTGGCTACAATGAGCAGTTCTTC
CDR3: CASSLDPRDSGYNEQFF

V: TRBV28
size: NA
D: TRBD1
J: TRBJ2-1
DNA: TGTGCCAGCAGCTTAATCCAGGGGGAGAACAATGAGCAGTTCTTC
CDR3: CASSLIQGENNEQFF

V: TRBV6-6
size: NA
D: NA
J: TRBJ2-5
DNA: TGTGCCAGCAGCCAACAGGAGAGTGAGACCCAGTACTTC
CDR3: CASSQQESETQYF

V: TRBV13
size: NA
D: NA
J: TRBJ1-1
DNA: TGTGCCAGCAGTCATAACTTGAACACTGAAGCTTTCTTT
CDR3: CASSHNLNTEAFF

V: TRBV6-1
size: few
D: TRBD1
J: TRBJ2-7
DNA: TGTGCCAGCAGTGGGGACAGCTACGAGCAGTACTTC
CDR3: CASSGDSYEQYF

V: TRBV4-1
size: NA
D: TRBD1
J: TRBJ1-5
DNA: TGCGCCAGCAGCCATGGCCGGGACAGGCGCAATCAGCCCCAGCATTTT
CDR3: CASSHGRDRRNQPQHF

V: TRBV7-2
size: NA
D: NA
J: TRBJ2-7
DNA: TGTGCCAGCAGCTTAAGGACAGAGTTCGCCTACGAGCAGTACTTC
CDR3: CASSLRTEFAYEQYF

V: TRBV19
size: NA
D: NA
J: TRBJ1-2
DNA: TGTGCCAGTACCGAGACGATGGGAGGAATCTATGGCTACACCTTC
CDR3: CASTETMGGIYGYTF

V: TRBV7-2
size: NA
D: TRBD1
J: TRBJ1-5
DNA: TGTGCCAGCAGCTGGACAGGGGCGGGTGGGAATCAGCCCCAGCATTTT
CDR3: CASSWTGAGGNQPQHF

V: TRBV2
size: NA
D: TRBD1
J: TRBJ2-7
DNA: TGTGCCAGCAAGGACAGGGGGCCCTACGAGCAGTACTTC
CDR3: CASKDRGPYEQYF

V: TRBV7-2
size: NA
D: TRBD2
J: TRBJ2-2
DNA: TGTGCCAGCAGCAACCTAGCGGGGGGGCAATCCGGGGAGCTGTTTTTT
CDR3: CASSNLAGGQSGELFF

V: TRBV11-2
size: NA
D: TRBD1
J: TRBJ1-2
DNA: TGTGCCAGCAGCCATCAGGGGGTCTATGGCTACACCTTC
CDR3: CASSHQGVYGYTF

V: TRBV6-1
size: few
D: TRBD1
J: TRBJ1-5
DNA: TGTGCCAGCGGTAATCCGGGACAGGGAGATCAGCCCCAGCATTTT
CDR3: CASGNPGQGDQPQHF

V: TRBV9
size: NA
D: TRBD1
J: TRBJ1-4
DNA: TGTGCCAGCAGCGGACAGGGGGCGAGCTCTGAAAAACTGTTTTTT
CDR3: CASSGQGASSEKLFF

V: TRBV5-6
size: few
D: NA
J: TRBJ2-7
DNA: TGTGCCAGCAGCTTGGAATTAGCAGGGCTCTCCTACGAGCAGTACTTC
CDR3: CASSLELAGLSYEQYF

V: TRBV6-5
size: NA
D: NA
J: TRBJ2-5
DNA: TGTGCCAGCAGTTACGCCGGTACTAGTCAAGAGACCCAGTACTTC
CDR3: CASSYAGTSQETQYF

V: TRBV18
size: NA
D: NA
J: TRBJ2-6
DNA: TGTGCCAGCTCACCACGCTCAGGGAACTCTGGGGCCAACGTCCTGACTTTC
CDR3: CASSPRSGNSGANVLTF

V: TRBV7-2
size: NA
D: NA
J: TRBJ1-2
DNA: TGTGCCAGCAGCTCGGCCGTATCAGGGCATGATGGCTACACCTTC
CDR3: CASSSAVSGHDGYTF

V: TRBV27
size: few
D: NA
J: TRBJ1-1
DNA: TGTGCCAGCAGTTTATGGGCAGGGGCTGAAGCTTTCTTT
CDR3: CASSLWAGAEAFF

V: TRBV6-6
size: NA
D: TRBD1
J: TRBJ2-4
DNA: TGTGCCAGCAGAAGAACAGGGGTGGAAAACATTCAGTACTTC
CDR3: CASRRTGVENIQYF

V: TRBV9
size: NA
D: NA
J: TRBJ1-2
DNA: TGTGCCAGCAGCGTAGAGGGAGACTTCTATGGCTACACCTTC
CDR3: CASSVEGDFYGYTF

V: TRBV15
size: NA
D: NA
J: TRBJ1-6
DNA: TGTGCCACCAGCAGATTTCGACAGTGGGGCGGTTCACCCCTCCACTTT
CDR3: CATSRFRQWGGSPLHF

V: TRBV7-3
size: NA
D: NA
J: TRBJ1-2
DNA: TGTGCCAGCAGCCGGAGCCAGGGGTCTAGCTACACCTTC
CDR3: CASSRSQGSSYTF

V: TRBV18
size: few
D: TRBD1
J: TRBJ2-5
DNA: TGTGCCAGCTCAGTTGGACAGGGAGAGACCCAGTACTTC
CDR3: CASSVGQGETQYF

V: TRBV5-1
size: once
D: TRBD1
J: TRBJ1-1
DNA: TGCGCCAGCAGCGGGACAGGCTCTCCGCCCCCCCCTAACACTGAAGCTTTCTTT
CDR3: CASSGTGSPPPPNTEAFF

V: TRBV9
size: NA
D: TRBD2
J: TRBJ2-3
DNA: TGTGCCAGCAACCCCGGGACTAGCGGGGGTAACACAGATACGCAGTATTTT
CDR3: CASNPGTSGGNTDTQYF

V: TRBV5-1
size: once
D: TRBD1
J: TRBJ2-5
DNA: TGCGCCAGCAGCTTTGGGACAGCGGAAGAGACCCAGTACTTC
CDR3: CASSFGTAEETQYF

V: TRBV11-2
size: once
D: NA
J: TRBJ2-7
DNA: TGTGCCAGCAGCCTAACACAGGGATCCTACGAGCAGTACTTC
CDR3: CASSLTQGSYEQYF

V: TRBV7-8
size: NA
D: TRBD1
J: TRBJ2-5
DNA: TGTGCCAGCAGCTGGGACAGGCAAGAGACCCAGTACTTC
CDR3: CASSWDRQETQYF

V: TRBV5-8
size: NA
D: NA
J: TRBJ2-1
DNA: TGTGCCAGCAGCTCCTACTCGGGGGAGCAGTTCTTC
CDR3: CASSSYSGEQFF

V: TRBV7-9
size: few
D: NA
J: TRBJ1-2
DNA: TGTGCCAGCAGAATTTCTACTTATGAGGGCTACACCTTC
CDR3: CASRISTYEGYTF

V: TRBV7-2
size: NA
D: TRBD1
J: TRBJ1-1
DNA: TGTGCCAGCAGACAACTATCAGGGGGGTACACTGAAGCTTTCTTT
CDR3: CASRQLSGGYTEAFF

V: TRBV5-1
size: NA
D: NA
J: TRBJ1-4
DNA: TGCGCCAGCAGCGCCCAGGGGTCAGAAAATGAAAAACTGTTTTTT
CDR3: CASSAQGSENEKLFF

V: TRBV27
size: once
D: NA
J: TRBJ2-1
DNA: TGTGCCAGCAGGGAGGACCCAATCGCCTACAATGAGCAGTTCTTC
CDR3: CASREDPIAYNEQFF

V: TRBV5-1
size: NA
D: NA
J: TRBJ2-7
DNA: TGCGCCAGCAGCTTGGAAACAGCCACCTACGAGCAGTACTTC
CDR3: CASSLETATYEQYF

V: TRBV6-6
size: NA
D: NA
J: TRBJ2-7
DNA: TGTGCCAGCAGTTACGACATGTCCTACGAGCAGTACTTC
CDR3: CASSYDMSYEQYF

V: TRBV4-1
size: NA
D: NA
J: TRBJ1-1
DNA: TGCGCCAGCAGCCAAGATCAAGTAAGACCCGCGGGACGGCTTTTGACAAACGCTTTCTTT
CDR3: CASSQDQVRPAGRLLTNAFF